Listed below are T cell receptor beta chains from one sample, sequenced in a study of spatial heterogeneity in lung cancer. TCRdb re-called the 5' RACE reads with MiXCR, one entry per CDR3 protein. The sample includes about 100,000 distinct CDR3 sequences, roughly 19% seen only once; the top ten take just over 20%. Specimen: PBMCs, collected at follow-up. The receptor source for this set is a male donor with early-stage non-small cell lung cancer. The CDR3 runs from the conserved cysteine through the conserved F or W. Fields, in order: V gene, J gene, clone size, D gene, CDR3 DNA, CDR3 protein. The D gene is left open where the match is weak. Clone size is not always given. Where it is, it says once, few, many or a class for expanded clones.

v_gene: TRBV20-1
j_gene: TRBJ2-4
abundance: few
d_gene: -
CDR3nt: TGCAGTGCGCTCCTAGCGAAGGCCAAAAACATTCAGTACTTC
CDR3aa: CSALLAKAKNIQYF

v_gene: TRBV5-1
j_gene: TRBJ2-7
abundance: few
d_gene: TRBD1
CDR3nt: TGCGCCAGCAGGGGGACAGATACCTACGAGCAGTACTTC
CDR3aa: CASRGTDTYEQYF

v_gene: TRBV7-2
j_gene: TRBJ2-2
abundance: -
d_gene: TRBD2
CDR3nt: TGTGCCAGCAGCTGGGGACTAGATTACACCGGGGAGCTGTTTTTT
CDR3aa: CASSWGLDYTGELFF

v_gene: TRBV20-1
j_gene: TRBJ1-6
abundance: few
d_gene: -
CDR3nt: TGCAGTGCTAGAGGGAGCTCCTATAATTCACCCCTCCACTTT
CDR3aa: CSARGSSYNSPLHF

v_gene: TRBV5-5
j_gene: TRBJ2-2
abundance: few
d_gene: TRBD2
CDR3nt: TGTGCCAGCAGCCTTCGGGGGGGCGCGGGCACCGGGGAGCTGTTTTTT
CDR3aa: CASSLRGGAGTGELFF

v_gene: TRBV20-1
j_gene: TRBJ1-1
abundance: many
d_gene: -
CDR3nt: TGCAGTGCTCGCGCGAACACTGAAGCTTTCTTT
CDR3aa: CSARANTEAFF

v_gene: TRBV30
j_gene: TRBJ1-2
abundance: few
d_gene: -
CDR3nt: TGTGCCTGGAGCCCCTCAACAGGGAACTATGGCTACACCTTC
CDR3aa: CAWSPSTGNYGYTF

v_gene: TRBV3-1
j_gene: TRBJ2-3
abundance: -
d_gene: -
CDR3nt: TGTGCCAGCAGCCAAAGCTCCAGCGACCCGACCACAGATACGCAGTATTTT
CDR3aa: CASSQSSSDPTTDTQYF

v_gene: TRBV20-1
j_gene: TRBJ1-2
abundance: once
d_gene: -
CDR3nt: TGCAGTGCTAGTGGGCAGACGAACTATGGCTACACCTTC
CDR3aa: CSASGQTNYGYTF

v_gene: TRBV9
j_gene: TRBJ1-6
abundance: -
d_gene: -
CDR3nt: TGTGCCAGCAGCGTAGAAGGGACTGATTCACCCCTCCACTTT
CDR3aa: CASSVEGTDSPLHF

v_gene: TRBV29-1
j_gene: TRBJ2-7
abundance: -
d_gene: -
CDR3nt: TGCAGCGTTGTTGCGGGAACCTACGAGCAGTACTTC
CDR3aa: CSVVAGTYEQYF

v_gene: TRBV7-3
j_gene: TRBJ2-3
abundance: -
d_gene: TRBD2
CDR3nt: TGTGCCAGCAGCTTTAGCGGGAGTGTCACAGATACGCAGTATTTT
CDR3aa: CASSFSGSVTDTQYF

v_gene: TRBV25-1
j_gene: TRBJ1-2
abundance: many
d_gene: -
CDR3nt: TGTGCCAGCAGTGAAACAGGGCTAAACTATGGCTACACCTTC
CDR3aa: CASSETGLNYGYTF

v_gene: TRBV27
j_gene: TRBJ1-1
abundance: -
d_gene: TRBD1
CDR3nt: TGTGCCAGCAGTTCCTACAGGGGGAACACTGAAGCTTTCTTT
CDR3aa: CASSSYRGNTEAFF

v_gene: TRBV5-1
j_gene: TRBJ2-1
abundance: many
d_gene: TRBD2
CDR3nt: TGCGCCAGCAGCTTGTCTCTAGCGGCTCTCCCTGGCGATGAGCAGTTCTTC
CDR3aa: CASSLSLAALPGDEQFF

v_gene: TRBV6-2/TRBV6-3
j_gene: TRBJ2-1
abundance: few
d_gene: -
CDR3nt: TGTGCCAGCAGTTCACAGGGAGGCATCAATGAGCAGTTCTTC
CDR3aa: CASSSQGGINEQFF

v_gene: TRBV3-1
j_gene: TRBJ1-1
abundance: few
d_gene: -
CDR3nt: TGTGCCAGCACCGTGACAAGCTTGGTGAACACTGAAGCTTTCTTT
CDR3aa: CASTVTSLVNTEAFF

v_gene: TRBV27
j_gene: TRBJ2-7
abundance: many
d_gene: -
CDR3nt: TGTGCCAGCAGTTTATTGCGGGGTAGCTCCTACGAGCAGTACTTC
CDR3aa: CASSLLRGSSYEQYF

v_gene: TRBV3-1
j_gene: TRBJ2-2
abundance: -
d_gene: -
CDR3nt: TGTGCCAGCAGCCGGGAACAGACCACCGGGGAGCTGTTTTTT
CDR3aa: CASSREQTTGELFF

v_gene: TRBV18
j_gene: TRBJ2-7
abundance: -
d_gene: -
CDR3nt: TGTGCCAGCTCACCACCAAAAGGACTCCAGAGCTCCTACGAGCAGTACTTC
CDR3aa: CASSPPKGLQSSYEQYF

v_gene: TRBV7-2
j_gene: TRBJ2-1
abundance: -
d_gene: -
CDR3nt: TGTGCCAGCAGCTTAAGAGGGGATGATGAGCAGTTCTTC
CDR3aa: CASSLRGDDEQFF

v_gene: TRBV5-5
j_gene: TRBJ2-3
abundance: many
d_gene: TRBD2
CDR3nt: TGTGCCAGCAGCTTGGTGTTAGCGGGAGCCACAGATACGCAGTATTTT
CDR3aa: CASSLVLAGATDTQYF

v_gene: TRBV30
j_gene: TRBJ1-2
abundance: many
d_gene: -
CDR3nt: TGTGCCTGCCCAAGCCCCCGGGTCCTCCGCTACACCTTC
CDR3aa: CACPSPRVLRYTF

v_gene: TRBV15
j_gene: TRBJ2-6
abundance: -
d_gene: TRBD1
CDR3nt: TGTGCCACCAGCAGAGCCGGGACAGGGGCCTCTGGGGCCAACGTCCTGACTTTC
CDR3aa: CATSRAGTGASGANVLTF

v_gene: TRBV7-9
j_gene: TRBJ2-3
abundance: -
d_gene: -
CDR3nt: TGTGCCAGCAGCTTAGAGGGACCTAGCACAGATACGCAGTATTTT
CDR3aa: CASSLEGPSTDTQYF

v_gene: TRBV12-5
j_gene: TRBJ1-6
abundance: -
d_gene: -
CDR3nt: TGTGCTAGTGGTTTGGTTGTGAATTCCTATAATTCACCCCTCCACTTT
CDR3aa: CASGLVVNSYNSPLHF

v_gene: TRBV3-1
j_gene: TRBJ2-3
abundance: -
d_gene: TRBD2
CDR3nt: TGTGCCAGCAGCCAAGGATCTAGCGGGGCCACAGATACGCAGTATTTT
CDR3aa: CASSQGSSGATDTQYF

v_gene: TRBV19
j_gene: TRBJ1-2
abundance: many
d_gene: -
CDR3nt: TGTGCCAGTAGTACCCCCGGCAGGGACCATGGCTACACCTTC
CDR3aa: CASSTPGRDHGYTF

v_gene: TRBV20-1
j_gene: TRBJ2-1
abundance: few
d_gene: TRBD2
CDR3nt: TGCAGTGCTAGAGATACTAGCGGACCGAACAATGAGCAGTTCTTC
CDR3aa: CSARDTSGPNNEQFF